These 30 T cell receptor beta chains share one sample of origin, sequenced in a study of cytotoxic CD8 clonotypes in ibrutinib-treated CLL. Sequencing used immunoSEQ multiplex PCR; TCRdb keeps in-frame clones, though not all of them. The repertoire holds some 300,000 clones, with 80% as singletons. Sequences were derived from PBMCs, sampled before ibrutinib treatment. The origin of the receptors is a human donor with chronic lymphocytic leukemia.

The V and J genes are TRBV27 and TRBJ2-1; D unresolved. CDR3 length: 12 amino acids. CDR1 and CDR2 (germline): MNHEY, SMNVEV (reference sequence). Trimming left V 5 bases short and J 8 bases short, with 10 bases between. The CDR3 DNA reads TGTGCCAGCAGTATCCAGCGAGATGAGCAGTTCTTC. It codes for CASSIQRDEQFF.

This chain uses TRBV19 with TRBJ2-7; 8 nucleotides match TRBD1. CDR3 size: 15 residues. Germline CDR1 LNHDA, CDR2 SQIVND (reference sequence). The ends lost 5 bases at V and 1 base at J; junction bases unmatched: 7. CDR3 loop: CASSVRQGISYEQYF. CDR3 in DNA: TGTGCCAGTAGTGTAAGACAGGGGATTTCCTACGAGCAGTACTTC.

The chain links TRBV15 to TRBJ2-1; D is ambiguous. The CDR3 contains 15 residues. Germline values: CDR1 LNHNV, CDR2 YYDKDF (reference sequence). Trimming took 5 bases from V and 1 from J, leaving 12 bases between them. The CDR3 DNA sequence: TGTGCCACCAGCCGAGGCCAACCGTCCTACAATGAGCAGTTCTTC. It specifies CATSRGQPSYNEQFF.

The V gene is TRBV25-1, the J gene TRBJ2-5, with 14 bases lining up with TRBD2. V shed 7 bases, J shed 5 bases, and the junction held 6 bases outside the gene matches. Germline CDR1 MGHDK, CDR2 SYGVNS. The CDR3 covers 15 residues. CDR3 nucleotides: TGTGCCAGCACCCTGGGACTAGCGGGAGTGGAGACCCAGTACTTC. Translation: CASTLGLAGVETQYF.

The chain links TRBV9 to TRBJ2-5; D gene unclear. V lost 7 bases, J lost 4 bases, and 14 bases lay in between. This CDR3 has 13 residues. Germline loops: CDR1 SGDLS, CDR2 YYNGEE. The CDR3 DNA sequence: TGTGCCAGCGCCCAAACCATGGGAGAGACCCAGTACTTC. It yields the protein CASAQTMGETQYF.

The chain recombines TRBV10-2 with TRBJ2-2; no clear D gene. The V gene's germline CDR1 is WSHSY and CDR2 SAAADI. This CDR3 spans 11 amino acids. The V gene lost 3 bases and the J gene lost 5 bases, with 1 base spanning the gap. The CDR3 DNA reads as TGCGCCAGCAGTGAAACCGGGGAGCTGTTTTTT. It is translated as CASSETGELFF.

This clone was found a few times. The chain joins TRBV28 to TRBJ1-5; 9 nucleotides agree with TRBD1. V gave up 2 bases and J gave up 6 bases; unmatched junction bases: 8. Per the germline V gene, CDR1 is MDHEN and CDR2 is SYDVKM. The CDR3 sequence is 16 residues long. The CDR3 nucleotides are TGTGCCAGCAGTTTAAGGCTGACAGGGGGAAGTCAGCCCCAGCATTTT. This encodes CASSLRLTGGSQPQHF.

The rearrangement uses TRBV27 and TRBJ1-2; D remains unclear. The germline V gene has CDR1 MNHEY and CDR2 SMNVEV (reference sequence). The ends were cut back, 6 bases at V and 2 bases at J, with 16 bases in the middle. This CDR3 has 15 amino acids. Here the CDR3 reads CASSPTITLNYGYTF. The DNA of the CDR3 is TGTGCCAGCAGCCCGACCATCACACTCAACTATGGCTACACCTTC.

The chain is built from TRBV30 and TRBJ2-7; 10 nucleotides line up with TRBD2. This CDR3 is 15 amino acids long. V lost 8 bases to trimming and J lost 3 bases; unmatched junction nucleotides: 13. Germline V gene data show CDR1 as GTSNPN and CDR2 as SVGIG (reference sequence). In DNA, the CDR3 is TGTGCCCTGTCTAGCGGGAGCGTAGTTAGCTACGAGCAGTACTTC. This sequence encodes CALSSGSVVSYEQYF.

This clone has just one count. The chain joins TRBV10-3 to TRBJ1-1, with D perhaps matching TRBD1 (5 bases). V was cut by 3 bases and J by 5 bases, with 13 bases left in between. This CDR3 is built from 14 residues. Germline lookup yields CDR1 ENHRY and CDR2 SYGVKD. The CDR3 sequence is CAISDRAFKTEAFF. Written as DNA, the CDR3 is TGTGCCATCAGTGACAGGGCTTTTAAAACTGAAGCTTTCTTT.

This chain joins TRBV5-4 and TRBJ2-5; TRBD2 aligns across 10 bases. The CDR3 runs to 15 residues. With 4 bases clipped from V and 1 base from J, the junction kept 4 bases outside the gene matches. CDR1 and CDR2 from the germline V gene are SGHNT and YYREEE (reference sequence). CDR3 in DNA: TGTGCCAGCAGCGAGACTAGCGGGCCCCAAGAGACCCAGTACTTC. Protein: CASSETSGPQETQYF.

This sequence joins TRBV29-1 and TRBJ2-1; TRBD1 aligns across 10 bases. The CDR3 contains 12 residues. The junction had 6 bases not matched to a gene; V was cut back by 6 bases and J by 10 bases. Germline CDR1 reads SQVTM; CDR2 reads ANQGSEA. The CDR3 coding sequence is TGCAGCGTGGAGGGACAGGGGCTGGAGCAGTTCTTC. Residues: CSVEGQGLEQFF.

The CDR3 region is CASSLTSGSLWQFF. The CDR3, as DNA: TGTGCCAGCAGCTTAACTAGCGGGAGTCTTTGGCAGTTCTTC. The chain employs TRBV7-3 and TRBJ2-1, with 9 bases fitting TRBD2. The ends lost 0 bases at V and 12 bases at J; junction bases unmatched: 6. This CDR3 has 14 residues. Germline V gives CDR1 SGHTA, CDR2 FQGTGA.

The genes are TRBV7-9 and TRBJ2-1; D possibly matches TRBD1 or TRBD2 (7 bases each). V was cut by 7 bases and J by 10 bases, with 26 bases left in between. The CDR3 extends over 16 amino acids. The V gene's germline CDR1 is SEHNR and CDR2 FQNEAQ (reference sequence). The CDR3 nucleotides read TGTGCCAGCAATGAGGGGGCCGTTGGGGCGGGAGTCGAGCAGTTCTTC. Translating it yields CASNEGAVGAGVEQFF.

The chain links TRBV28 to TRBJ1-5; a possible D gene is TRBD1 (6 bases). The V gene lost 10 bases and the J gene lost 2 bases, with 9 bases spanning the gap. The CDR3 contains 12 residues. Germline CDR1 and CDR2: MDHEN and SYDVKM. The CDR3 is CAIQGGNQPQHF. The CDR3 bases are TGTGCCATACAGGGCGGCAATCAGCCCCAGCATTTT.

The CDR3 DNA sequence: TGTGCCAGTAGTATATTAGGACAGGGGGCCAGTCAGCCCCAGCATTTT. It is translated as CASSILGQGASQPQHF. This chain connects TRBV19 to TRBJ1-5, with 11 bases lining up with TRBD1. With 2 bases clipped from V and 6 bases from J, the junction kept 6 bases outside the gene matches. The CDR3 is 16 amino acids. The V gene's germline CDR1 is LNHDA and CDR2 SQIVND (reference sequence).

The J gene is TRBJ2-1, the V gene TRBV7-6, with D perhaps TRBD2 (6 bases). There are 17 residues in the CDR3. Trimming took off 2 bases at V and 4 bases at J, with 18 bases between the two ends. In germline, CDR1 is SGHVS, CDR2 FNYEAQ. CDR3 loop: CASSLSSLSSEYNEQFF. Written as DNA, the CDR3 is TGTGCCAGCAGCTTAAGTTCTTTGTCTAGCGAGTACAATGAGCAGTTCTTC.

V is TRBV19 and J is TRBJ1-2, with 8 bases matching TRBD1. V gave up 5 bases and J gave up 8 bases; unmatched junction bases: 13. Germline CDR1 LNHDA, CDR2 SQIVND (reference sequence). This CDR3 comprises 15 residues. The CDR3 bases are TGTGCCAGTAGTGTCGACAGGGGCCCTCTAGGAGGCTACACCTTC. Translating gives CASSVDRGPLGGYTF.

This chain joins TRBV2 and TRBJ2-1; a possible D gene is TRBD1 (5 bases). V lost 6 bases and J lost 6, with 12 bases in between. In germline, CDR1 is SNHLY, CDR2 FYNNEI. CDR3 size: 13 residues. CDR3 coding DNA: TGTGCCAGCAGGGAGACAGTTAGCAATGAGCAGTTCTTC. Encoded protein: CASRETVSNEQFF.

The chain uses TRBV15 and TRBJ2-1; D not resolved. There are 14 residues in the CDR3. Germline V CDR1 and CDR2: LNHNV, YYDKDF (reference sequence). Between the trimmed V and J ends, which lost 1 base and 9 bases, there was a span of 13 bases. Written as DNA, the CDR3 is TGTGCCACCAGCAGAGTGTCTCGCTTCGGTGAGCAGTTCTTC. Translation gives CATSRVSRFGEQFF.

This sequence joins TRBV30 and TRBJ1-1; weak D call: TRBD1 (5 bases). The V gene's germline CDR1 is GTSNPN and CDR2 SVGIG (reference sequence). The V end lost 3 bases, the J end lost 5 bases, and 19 bases lay between the germline ends. This CDR3 has 15 amino acids. Here the CDR3 DNA reads TGTGCCTGGAGGGCCCCCGCCACAGGTTGGACTGAAGCTTTCTTT. Translating it yields CAWRAPATGWTEAFF.

This clone was detected a few times. This CDR3 is CASSHPDITYEQYF. The CDR3 DNA reads as TGTGCCAGCAGCCACCCCGACATTACCTACGAGCAGTACTTC. This chain links TRBV5-6 with TRBJ2-7, with D unresolved. V was trimmed by 4 bases and J by 2 bases, leaving 13 bases between them. The CDR3 runs to 14 residues. Germline assignment: CDR1 SGHDT and CDR2 YYEEEE.

The gene calls are TRBV2 and TRBJ1-5; D is unresolved. Germline V CDR1 and CDR2: SNHLY, FYNNEI. This CDR3 region has 16 residues. V lost 3 bases to trimming and J lost 0 bases, with 12 bases between them. In DNA form, the CDR3 reads TGTGCCAGCAGTGAGTCTTGGGAAAATAGCAATCAGCCCCAGCATTTT. Its translation: CASSESWENSNQPQHF.

The table lists this clone with a few counts. The chain recombines TRBV27 with TRBJ1-4; TRBD1 agrees at 8 bases. V dropped 2 bases and J dropped 8; count of bases not matched to a gene: 7. The CDR3 has 15 amino acids. CDR1 MNHEY and CDR2 SMNVEV come from the germline V gene (reference sequence). Here the CDR3 DNA reads TGTGCCAGCAGTTTACTTCAGGGGGCGAAGGAAAAACTGTTTTTT. The encoded protein is CASSLLQGAKEKLFF.

The V call is TRBV11-3, the J call TRBJ2-3; D is ambiguous. Germline V gene lookup returns CDR1 SGHNT and CDR2 YENEEA. The CDR3 is made up of 13 amino acids. The germline V and J ends were trimmed by 2 bases and 4 bases, with 7 bases remaining between them. CDR3 nucleotide sequence: TGTGCCAGCAGCTTACAAAATCCAGATACGCAGTATTTT. This translates into CASSLQNPDTQYF.

The chain joins TRBV7-7 to TRBJ2-1; 14 nucleotides align to TRBD2. This CDR3 has 15 amino acids. V shed 5 bases and J 6 bases; nucleotides not matched to a gene: 3. Germline V gene sequence: CDR1 SSHAT, CDR2 FNYEAQ (reference sequence). Here the CDR3 DNA reads TGTGCCAGCAGCGAGGGACTAGCGGGAGCCAATGAGCAGTTCTTC. Its protein is CASSEGLAGANEQFF.

In nucleotides, the CDR3 is TGTGCCAGCAGCGACAGGATACTTGGCAACACCATATATTTT. It is translated as CASSDRILGNTIYF. The chain joins TRBV7-2 to TRBJ1-3; D is perhaps TRBD1 (6 bases). Germline CDR1 is SGHTA and CDR2 is FQGNSA. V lost 5 bases and J 7 bases, leaving 15 bases between the germline ends. The CDR3 length is 14 residues.

The chain is built from TRBV7-9 and TRBJ2-5; D is undetermined. The germline V and J ends were trimmed by 0 bases and 5 bases, with 7 bases remaining between them. Germline V gives CDR1 SEHNR, CDR2 FQNEAQ (reference sequence). The CDR3 covers 13 residues. CDR3 sequence reads: CASSLAGMETQYF. The CDR3 DNA reads TGTGCCAGCAGCTTAGCAGGGATGGAGACCCAGTACTTC.

In DNA, the CDR3 is TGTGCCAGCAGCACCGGACAGGATAGCAATCAGCCCCAGCATTTT. It codes for CASSTGQDSNQPQHF. This sequence joins TRBV11-2 and TRBJ1-5, with 7 nucleotides matching TRBD1. Trimming took 5 bases from V and 0 from J; bases not matched to a gene: 4. CDR3 size: 15 residues. Germline values: CDR1 SGHAT, CDR2 FQNNGV.

The CDR3 region is CASSLSGAMNTEAFF. The CDR3 DNA is TGTGCCAGCAGTTTATCCGGGGCGATGAACACTGAAGCTTTCTTT. The rearrangement uses TRBV27 and TRBJ1-1; TRBD1 is a possible D gene (5 bases). From germline, CDR1 is MNHEY and CDR2 SMNVEV (reference sequence). V was cut by 0 bases and J by 0 bases, with 8 bases left in between. This CDR3 spans 15 amino acids.